Listed below are T cell receptor beta chains from one sample, sequenced in a study of T cells in Graves' hyperthyroidism and ophthalmopathy. TCRdb called the multiplex PCR reads again in MiXCR, with one record for every CDR3 protein. The sample holds hundreds of thousands of distinct CDR3 sequences, around 13% seen once. The source material was blood. Receptor source: a woman under 30 with Graves' hyperthyroidism. CDR3s include the opening cysteine and the closing phenylalanine or tryptophan. A D gene is named only where the DNA matches it firmly. Size is stated for part of the rows, as once, few or many counts, or as a class when the clone is expanded.

D	size	V	J	CDR3	DNA
TRBD1	few	TRBV11-2	TRBJ1-1	CASMRTGRDTEAFF	TGTGCCAGCATGAGGACAGGGCGGGACACTGAAGCTTTCTTT
-	few	TRBV7-9	TRBJ2-1	CASSPRGGQGANEQFF	TGTGCCAGCAGCCCACGGGGGGGACAGGGTGCCAATGAGCAGTTCTTC
-	many	TRBV18	TRBJ2-3	CASSPATIPDTQYF	TGTGCCAGCTCACCCGCGACGATCCCAGATACGCAGTATTTT
-	-	TRBV20-1	TRBJ2-2	CSARDEGGIGELFF	TGCAGTGCTAGAGATGAAGGCGGGATCGGGGAGCTGTTTTTT
TRBD1	-	TRBV3-1	TRBJ1-2	CASSSRGGGVSGYTF	TGTGCCAGCAGCTCCCGTGGAGGGGGCGTTAGCGGCTACACCTTC
-	few	TRBV3-1	TRBJ2-5	CASSTQLGGAQETRYF	TGTGCCAGCAGCACCCAGCTTGGCGGGGCCCAAGAGACCCGGTACTTC
-	few	TRBV7-9	TRBJ1-1	CASMGGGSEAFF	TGTGCCAGCATGGGGGGAGGGTCTGAAGCTTTCTTT
-	-	TRBV5-6	TRBJ1-2	CAGSQSQQGIYGYTF	TGTGCCGGCAGCCAAAGTCAGCAGGGTATCTATGGCTACACCTTC
TRBD1	many	TRBV4-1	TRBJ1-4	CASSQPLDRGREKLFF	TGCGCCAGCAGCCAGCCACTCGACAGGGGGCGCGAAAAACTGTTTTTT
-	-	TRBV5-1	TRBJ2-5	CASGDPVGTQYF	TGCGCCAGTGGGGACCCGGTAGGGACCCAGTACTTC
TRBD1	many	TRBV10-3	TRBJ1-1	CANHRPGQGERDTEAFF	TGTGCCAACCATAGACCGGGACAGGGGGAAAGGGACACTGAAGCTTTCTTT
TRBD1	many	TRBV27	TRBJ1-6	CASSPQTGTPLHF	TGTGCCAGCAGTCCACAGACAGGGACTCCCCTCCACTTT
TRBD1	many	TRBV24-1	TRBJ1-5	CATSDPGTDNQPQHF	TGTGCCACCAGTGATCCCGGGACAGACAATCAGCCCCAGCATTTT
TRBD2	many	TRBV7-2	TRBJ2-2	CASSRLAGGRHAGELFF	TGTGCCAGCAGCCGACTAGCGGGAGGGAGGCACGCCGGGGAGCTGTTTTTT
-	many	TRBV10-3	TRBJ1-1	CAINAGAGNPEAFF	TGTGCCATCAATGCCGGGGCGGGAAACCCTGAAGCTTTCTTT
TRBD1	many	TRBV30	TRBJ1-6	CAWSVRDRENSPLHF	TGTGCCTGGAGTGTAAGGGACAGGGAGAATTCACCCCTCCACTTT
TRBD2	many	TRBV7-2	TRBJ2-1	CASSFRGLANEQFF	TGTGCCAGCAGCTTTCGGGGACTAGCAAATGAGCAGTTCTTC
TRBD1	many	TRBV6-1	TRBJ1-5	CASSAGQGNQPQHF	TGTGCCAGCAGTGCAGGACAGGGTAATCAGCCCCAGCATTTT
-	many	TRBV6-1	TRBJ1-5	CASSLTNSNQPQHF	TGTGCCAGCAGCCTCACAAATAGCAATCAGCCCCAGCATTTT
-	few	TRBV27	TRBJ2-1	CASSFNHVYEQFF	TGTGCCAGCAGTTTCAACCACGTTTACGAGCAGTTCTTC
-	many	TRBV19	TRBJ1-2	CASSIGSNYGYTF	TGTGCCAGTAGTATCGGCAGTAACTATGGCTACACCTTC
TRBD1	many	TRBV2	TRBJ1-5	CASTEQGSNQPQHF	TGTGCCAGCACCGAACAGGGGAGCAATCAGCCCCAGCATTTT
-	-	TRBV7-9	TRBJ2-1	CASSPGSEQFF	TGTGCCAGCAGCCCCGGGAGTGAGCAGTTCTTC
TRBD2	-	TRBV15	TRBJ2-1	CATSRDMVGLAGGSYYNEQFF	TGTGCCACCAGCAGAGATATGGTTGGACTAGCGGGAGGATCCTACTACAATGAGCAGTTCTTC
-	-	TRBV7-8	TRBJ1-2	CASSPRQDYGYTF	TGTGCCAGCAGCCCGCGACAGGATTATGGCTACACCTTC
TRBD1	-	TRBV29-1	TRBJ1-4	CSVRAGTGNEKLFF	TGCAGCGTTCGAGCCGGGACAGGAAACGAAAAACTGTTTTTT